A selection of T cell receptor beta chains follows, all from one sample in a study of post-analysis software for immune sequencing data. TCRdb called the PCR reads again in MiXCR, with one record for every CDR3 protein. In the table there are hundreds of thousands of distinct CDR3 sequences, roughly 27% of which are singletons. The sample consisted of blood. These receptor sequences come from a girl aged 10 to 17 with multiple sclerosis. Each CDR3 is given with its conserved first and last residue. The order of the fields is V gene, clone size, D gene, J gene, CDR3 protein, CDR3 DNA. A D gene is named only where the DNA matches it firmly. Expanded clones are given a class, and other clones once, few, many or no size at all.

TRBV20-1	.	TRBD1	TRBJ2-3	CSASLRQGEADTQYF	TGCAGTGCTAGTTTGCGACAGGGTGAGGCAGATACGCAGTATTTT
TRBV11-2	.	TRBD2	TRBJ2-1	CASRGLAGVVYEQFF	TGTGCCAGCAGGGGACTAGCGGGAGTTGTCTATGAGCAGTTCTTC
TRBV14	few	TRBD1	TRBJ1-2	CATRESGTGNGYTF	TGTGCCACCCGAGAGTCCGGGACAGGGAATGGCTACACCTTC
TRBV12-3/TRBV12-4	.	TRBD2	TRBJ2-1	CASRPPRAGGPGNEQFF	TGTGCCAGCAGGCCACCGAGAGCGGGGGGGCCAGGGAATGAGCAGTTCTTC
TRBV29-1	few	.	TRBJ2-1	CSVELAGNEQFF	TGCAGCGTTGAACTAGCCGGGAATGAGCAGTTCTTC
TRBV20-1	.	.	TRBJ2-3	CSARWGAFSTDTQYF	TGCAGTGCTAGATGGGGGGCCTTTTCCACAGATACGCAGTATTTT
TRBV12-3/TRBV12-4	.	.	TRBJ2-1	CASSLSGVDEQFF	TGTGCCAGCAGTTTATCAGGCGTGGATGAGCAGTTCTTC
TRBV9	.	.	TRBJ1-1	CASSVVLGLTTEAFF	TGTGCCAGCAGCGTAGTCTTGGGGTTGACCACTGAAGCTTTCTTT
TRBV7-9	few	.	TRBJ1-4	CASRTDKNEKLFF	TGTGCCAGCAGGACAGATAAAAATGAAAAACTGTTTTTT
TRBV6-6	few	.	TRBJ2-5	CASSRPAETQYF	TGTGCCAGCAGCCGTCCCGCAGAGACCCAGTACTTC
TRBV5-1	.	TRBD2	TRBJ2-1	CASSLALAGGRNEQFF	TGCGCCAGCAGCTTGGCGCTAGCGGGGGGGCGCAATGAGCAGTTCTTC
TRBV5-1	.	TRBD2	TRBJ2-3	CASSGSRGVTDTQYF	TGCGCCAGCAGCGGTAGCCGGGGGGTCACAGATACGCAGTATTTT
TRBV7-6	.	.	TRBJ2-7	CASSLVAEGGHEQYF	TGTGCCAGCAGCTTAGTGGCTGAGGGGGGCCACGAGCAGTACTTC
TRBV4-1	few	TRBD1	TRBJ2-7	CASSQGRPGQGYEQYF	TGCGCCAGCAGCCAGGGGCGACCGGGACAGGGTTACGAGCAGTACTTC
TRBV24-1	few	TRBD1	TRBJ2-5	CASSDLSQGDETQYF	TGTGCCTCCAGTGATTTGTCCCAGGGGGACGAGACCCAGTACTTC
TRBV20-1	many	.	TRBJ2-5	CSAELETQYF	TGCAGTGCGGAACTAGAGACCCAGTACTTC